These T cell receptor beta chains were read from a single sample in a study of PD-L1 blockade in urothelial cancer. Data came from immunoSEQ multiplex PCR; TCRdb stores just in-frame clones and leaves some out. The sample holds 70,000 to 95,000 clones, 84% seen once. The sample here was PBMCs, taken around atezolizumab (anti-PD-L1) treatment. These receptors all stem from a man aged 60-69 years with urothelial cancer. Both conserved end residues are part of each CDR3. A D gene is named only where the DNA matches it firmly. The size entry is marked missing in some rows and otherwise reads once, few, many or a size class.

CDR3aa | CDR3nt | j_gene | len | abundance | v_gene | d_gene
CASSLAGQGPGEQYF | TGTGCCAGCAGCTTGGCGGGACAGGGGCCAGGCGAGCAGTACTTC | TRBJ2-7 | 15 | . | TRBV5-4 | TRBD1
CASSLRRENGEQFF | TGTGCCAGCAGCTTACGGCGGGAGAACGGTGAGCAGTTCTTC | TRBJ2-1 | 14 | . | TRBV7-2 | TRBD2
CASTAGQPAYEQYF | TGCGCCAGCACAGCCGGACAGCCCGCCTACGAGCAGTACTTC | TRBJ2-7 | 14 | . | TRBV5-1 | .
CASSLVPRTNEQFF | TGTGCCAGCAGCTTAGTTCCCAGAACCAATGAGCAGTTCTTC | TRBJ2-1 | 14 | . | TRBV11-2 | .
CASSSGTGDFIDF | TGTGCCAGCAGCTCCGGGACAGGGGATTTTATAGACTTT | TRBJ1-6 | 13 | . | TRBV7-9 | TRBD1
CASSPGGTGKGNTEAFF | TGTGCCAGCAGCCCAGGCGGGACAGGGAAGGGGAACACTGAAGCTTTCTTT | TRBJ1-1 | 17 | once | TRBV11-3 | TRBD1
CSVATGGDGYTF | TGCAGCGTCGCGACAGGGGGGGATGGCTACACCTTC | TRBJ1-2 | 12 | . | TRBV29-1 | TRBD1
CASSESQGYGYTF | TGTGCCAGCAGTGAATCACAGGGCTATGGCTACACCTTC | TRBJ1-2 | 13 | . | TRBV6-1 | .
CASRGGTETKNIQYF | TGTGCCAGCAGGGGGGGGACTGAAACCAAAAACATTCAGTACTTC | TRBJ2-4 | 15 | . | TRBV6-1 | TRBD2
CASSSSGSAQETQYF | TGTGCCAGCAGCTCTAGCGGGAGTGCTCAAGAGACCCAGTACTTC | TRBJ2-5 | 15 | . | TRBV7-8 | TRBD2
CASGPSTDTQYF | TGTGCCAGTGGCCCCAGCACAGATACGCAGTATTTT | TRBJ2-3 | 12 | . | TRBV6-5 | .
CASSRGWSDPKGSYNEQFF | TGTGCCAGCAGTCGAGGGTGGAGCGATCCAAAAGGTTCCTACAATGAGCAGTTCTTC | TRBJ2-1 | 19 | . | TRBV7-2 | .
CASSLGTGPQSYGYTF | TGTGCCAGCAGTTTAGGGACAGGTCCCCAATCCTATGGCTACACCTTC | TRBJ1-2 | 16 | . | TRBV6-5 | TRBD1
CASRQVPYGYTF | TGTGCCAGCAGACAAGTACCCTATGGCTACACCTTC | TRBJ1-2 | 12 | . | TRBV2 | .
CASSQRGLAGAGTDTQYF | TGTGCCAGCAGCCAGAGGGGGCTAGCGGGGGCCGGCACAGATACGCAGTATTTT | TRBJ2-3 | 18 | . | TRBV14 | TRBD2
CASSAPGAKAFF | TGCGCCAGCAGCGCCCCAGGGGCAAAGGCTTTCTTT | TRBJ1-1 | 12 | . | TRBV5-1 | .
CAISPGTESEKLFF | TGTGCCATCAGCCCCGGGACAGAAAGTGAAAAACTGTTTTTT | TRBJ1-4 | 14 | . | TRBV10-3 | TRBD1
CASSDGDYPEETQYF | TGTGCCAGCAGCGACGGGGACTACCCCGAAGAGACCCAGTACTTC | TRBJ2-5 | 15 | . | TRBV9 | TRBD2
CASSPVLMGAGDEQYF | TGTGCCAGCTCACCGGTCTTGATGGGGGCAGGCGACGAGCAGTACTTC | TRBJ2-7 | 16 | . | TRBV18 | .
CASSSLAGGFNEQFF | TGTGCCAGCAGCTCACTAGCGGGGGGGTTCAATGAGCAGTTCTTC | TRBJ2-1 | 15 | . | TRBV11-2 | TRBD2
CASSLVDLAGETQYF | TGTGCCAGCAGCTTAGTCGACCTAGCAGGAGAGACCCAGTACTTC | TRBJ2-5 | 15 | . | TRBV11-2 | .
CASSAFGDEQYF | TGTGCCAGCAGTGCGTTCGGGGACGAGCAGTACTTC | TRBJ2-7 | 12 | . | TRBV6-1 | .
CSVGRGAQETQYF | TGCAGCGTTGGCAGGGGGGCCCAAGAGACCCAGTACTTC | TRBJ2-5 | 13 | . | TRBV29-1 | .
CASSLGTGNSPLHF | TGCGCCAGCAGCCTTGGGACAGGTAATTCACCCCTCCACTTT | TRBJ1-6 | 14 | . | TRBV5-1 | TRBD1
CASSPDRDIYGYTF | TGCGCCAGCAGCCCGGACAGGGACATCTATGGCTACACCTTC | TRBJ1-2 | 14 | . | TRBV5-1 | TRBD1
CSGDTDTGELFF | TGCAGCGGAGATACGGACACCGGGGAGCTGTTTTTT | TRBJ2-2 | 12 | . | TRBV29-1 | .
CASTSGRGGETQYF | TGTGCCAGCACCTCGGGACGCGGGGGGGAGACCCAGTACTTC | TRBJ2-5 | 14 | . | TRBV2 | TRBD2
CASSPDRAGYNEQFF | TGTGCCAGCAGCCCGGACAGGGCGGGCTACAATGAGCAGTTCTTC | TRBJ2-1 | 15 | . | TRBV7-9 | TRBD1
CASSLRGIEQFF | TGTGCCAGCAGCTTGAGGGGGATTGAGCAGTTCTTC | TRBJ2-1 | 12 | . | TRBV5-6 | .
CASRTGTGGDQPQHF | TGTGCCAGCAGAACCGGGACAGGGGGCGATCAGCCCCAGCATTTT | TRBJ1-5 | 15 | once | TRBV6-1 | TRBD1
CASSVGRDNQPQHF | TGTGCCAGCAGTGTTGGGAGGGACAATCAGCCCCAGCATTTT | TRBJ1-5 | 14 | . | TRBV2 | .
CASSLDRRTGRGYTF | TGTGCCAGCAGCTTAGATCGTCGGACAGGGAGGGGCTACACCTTC | TRBJ1-2 | 15 | . | TRBV11-2 | TRBD1
CASSAPGQGAGASNQPQHF | TGTGCCAGCAGTGCCCCCGGACAGGGGGCTGGTGCGAGCAATCAGCCCCAGCATTTT | TRBJ1-5 | 19 | . | TRBV6-1 | TRBD1
CASSICSGTGASNEQFF | TGTGCCAGCAGCATATGTTCCGGGACAGGGGCCAGCAATGAGCAGTTCTTC | TRBJ2-1 | 17 | . | TRBV21-1 | .
CASSLRGYEQFF | TGTGCCAGCAGCTTACGAGGTTACGAGCAGTTCTTC | TRBJ2-1 | 12 | . | TRBV7-9 | .
CASRSGIYEQYF | TGTGCCAGCAGATCGGGGATTTACGAGCAGTACTTC | TRBJ2-7 | 12 | . | TRBV28 | .
CAISESERTGGSSDTQYF | TGTGCCATCAGTGAGTCGGAGAGGACAGGGGGATCTTCAGATACGCAGTATTTT | TRBJ2-3 | 18 | . | TRBV10-3 | TRBD1
CASSLNGQLFYGYTF | TGTGCCAGCAGTTTAAATGGACAGTTATTCTATGGCTACACCTTC | TRBJ1-2 | 15 | . | TRBV27 | .
CASSYSGSGSMKTQYF | TGTGCCAGCAGTTACTCGGGGTCAGGGTCTATGAAGACCCAGTACTTC | TRBJ2-5 | 16 | . | TRBV6-6 | .
CASSLTGAATNEKLFF | TGTGCCAGCAGTTTAACAGGGGCCGCAACTAATGAAAAACTGTTTTTT | TRBJ1-4 | 16 | . | TRBV28 | TRBD1
CASSDRAGRTSEAFF | TGTGCCAGCAGTGACCGAGCGGGACGGACCTCTGAAGCTTTCTTT | TRBJ1-1 | 15 | once | TRBV6-4 | .
CASSVDTGFGTQYF | TGTGCCAGCAGCGTAGACACAGGGTTCGGTACGCAGTATTTT | TRBJ2-3 | 14 | . | TRBV9 | .
CASSQVEGQGEETQYF | TGCGCCAGCAGCCAAGTTGAGGGACAGGGAGAAGAGACCCAGTACTTC | TRBJ2-5 | 16 | . | TRBV4-1 | TRBD1
CASSQVQGSNQPQHF | TGCGCCAGCAGCCAAGTCCAGGGGAGCAATCAGCCCCAGCATTTT | TRBJ1-5 | 15 | . | TRBV4-1 | .
CASSIAPSPNEQFF | TGTGCCAGTAGTATAGCCCCCAGTCCCAATGAGCAGTTCTTC | TRBJ2-1 | 14 | . | TRBV19 | .
CAWGRKLLTGTGELFF | TGTGCCTGGGGCCGAAAACTCCTGACAGGCACCGGGGAGCTGTTTTTT | TRBJ2-2 | 16 | . | TRBV30 | .
CASSWGGGQETQYF | TGCGCCAGCAGCTGGGGGGGAGGGCAAGAGACCCAGTACTTC | TRBJ2-5 | 14 | . | TRBV5-1 | TRBD2
CASSIGGLAGVYNEQFF | TGTGCCAGTAGTATAGGTGGACTAGCGGGAGTCTACAATGAGCAGTTCTTC | TRBJ2-1 | 17 | once | TRBV19 | TRBD2
CASSSRQWNEQFF | TGTGCCAGCAGCTCAAGACAGTGGAATGAGCAGTTCTTC | TRBJ2-1 | 13 | . | TRBV14 | .
CASSLTGTGYNEQFF | TGTGCCAGCAGCCTTACCGGGACAGGGTACAATGAGCAGTTCTTC | TRBJ2-1 | 15 | . | TRBV9 | TRBD1
CASSVAWQGGPMNEQFF | TGTGCCAGCAGCGTAGCTTGGCAGGGGGGCCCGATGAATGAGCAGTTCTTC | TRBJ2-1 | 17 | once | TRBV9 | .
CAWGRLTGYGNTIYF | TGTGCCTGGGGGAGACTTACAGGGTACGGAAACACCATATATTTT | TRBJ1-3 | 15 | . | TRBV30 | .
CASSLDGDTGELFF | TGTGCCAGCAGCTTAGACGGGGACACCGGGGAGCTGTTTTTT | TRBJ2-2 | 14 | once | TRBV7-6 | .
CASSLLGTQIYEQYF | TGTGCCAGCAGCTTGTTGGGGACACAGATCTACGAGCAGTACTTC | TRBJ2-7 | 15 | . | TRBV5-4 | .
CASSQDPGQEPNQPQHF | TGCGCCAGCAGCCAAGACCCGGGACAGGAGCCTAATCAGCCCCAGCATTTT | TRBJ1-5 | 17 | many | TRBV4-1 | TRBD1